This T cell receptor (beta chain) came from a study of a mutant IDH1 vaccine in newly diagnosed glioma. Background on the study: The patients received vaccinations eight times, in weeks 1, 3, 5, 7, 11, 15, 19 and 23. Vaccinations were initiated 4-6 weeks following radiotherapy alone, or were given together with temozolomide cycles. General study results and limits: Induction of immune responses by the vaccine occurred in roughly 93% of patients.

The protocol was immunoSEQ multiplex PCR, while the TCRdb copy is restricted to in-frame clones and leaves out a portion. Among roughly 120,000 clones, about 80% were seen once, and the ten largest hold about 5.5%. After removal of 3 bases from V and 6 bases from J, the junction contained 4 bases not matched to a gene. CDR1 SNHLY and CDR2 FYNNEI come from the germline V gene. The CDR3 extends over 14 amino acids. Concerning this clone: Its antigen is unknown.

Time point meaning: week 11, during vaccination. Doses comprised 300 ug of mutant IDH1 20-mer peptide each, plus topical imiquimod. The material was PBMCs, obtained from a glioma patient whose treatment included an IDH1 peptide vaccine. This sequence joins TRBV2 and TRBJ2-1, with 8 bases identical to TRBD2. The receptor was derived from a man aged 40-49 years with glioma. The CDR3, as DNA: TGTGCCAGCAGTGAGAGGCGGGGGGTCAATGAGCAGTTCTTC. The encoded protein is CASSERRGVNEQFF.